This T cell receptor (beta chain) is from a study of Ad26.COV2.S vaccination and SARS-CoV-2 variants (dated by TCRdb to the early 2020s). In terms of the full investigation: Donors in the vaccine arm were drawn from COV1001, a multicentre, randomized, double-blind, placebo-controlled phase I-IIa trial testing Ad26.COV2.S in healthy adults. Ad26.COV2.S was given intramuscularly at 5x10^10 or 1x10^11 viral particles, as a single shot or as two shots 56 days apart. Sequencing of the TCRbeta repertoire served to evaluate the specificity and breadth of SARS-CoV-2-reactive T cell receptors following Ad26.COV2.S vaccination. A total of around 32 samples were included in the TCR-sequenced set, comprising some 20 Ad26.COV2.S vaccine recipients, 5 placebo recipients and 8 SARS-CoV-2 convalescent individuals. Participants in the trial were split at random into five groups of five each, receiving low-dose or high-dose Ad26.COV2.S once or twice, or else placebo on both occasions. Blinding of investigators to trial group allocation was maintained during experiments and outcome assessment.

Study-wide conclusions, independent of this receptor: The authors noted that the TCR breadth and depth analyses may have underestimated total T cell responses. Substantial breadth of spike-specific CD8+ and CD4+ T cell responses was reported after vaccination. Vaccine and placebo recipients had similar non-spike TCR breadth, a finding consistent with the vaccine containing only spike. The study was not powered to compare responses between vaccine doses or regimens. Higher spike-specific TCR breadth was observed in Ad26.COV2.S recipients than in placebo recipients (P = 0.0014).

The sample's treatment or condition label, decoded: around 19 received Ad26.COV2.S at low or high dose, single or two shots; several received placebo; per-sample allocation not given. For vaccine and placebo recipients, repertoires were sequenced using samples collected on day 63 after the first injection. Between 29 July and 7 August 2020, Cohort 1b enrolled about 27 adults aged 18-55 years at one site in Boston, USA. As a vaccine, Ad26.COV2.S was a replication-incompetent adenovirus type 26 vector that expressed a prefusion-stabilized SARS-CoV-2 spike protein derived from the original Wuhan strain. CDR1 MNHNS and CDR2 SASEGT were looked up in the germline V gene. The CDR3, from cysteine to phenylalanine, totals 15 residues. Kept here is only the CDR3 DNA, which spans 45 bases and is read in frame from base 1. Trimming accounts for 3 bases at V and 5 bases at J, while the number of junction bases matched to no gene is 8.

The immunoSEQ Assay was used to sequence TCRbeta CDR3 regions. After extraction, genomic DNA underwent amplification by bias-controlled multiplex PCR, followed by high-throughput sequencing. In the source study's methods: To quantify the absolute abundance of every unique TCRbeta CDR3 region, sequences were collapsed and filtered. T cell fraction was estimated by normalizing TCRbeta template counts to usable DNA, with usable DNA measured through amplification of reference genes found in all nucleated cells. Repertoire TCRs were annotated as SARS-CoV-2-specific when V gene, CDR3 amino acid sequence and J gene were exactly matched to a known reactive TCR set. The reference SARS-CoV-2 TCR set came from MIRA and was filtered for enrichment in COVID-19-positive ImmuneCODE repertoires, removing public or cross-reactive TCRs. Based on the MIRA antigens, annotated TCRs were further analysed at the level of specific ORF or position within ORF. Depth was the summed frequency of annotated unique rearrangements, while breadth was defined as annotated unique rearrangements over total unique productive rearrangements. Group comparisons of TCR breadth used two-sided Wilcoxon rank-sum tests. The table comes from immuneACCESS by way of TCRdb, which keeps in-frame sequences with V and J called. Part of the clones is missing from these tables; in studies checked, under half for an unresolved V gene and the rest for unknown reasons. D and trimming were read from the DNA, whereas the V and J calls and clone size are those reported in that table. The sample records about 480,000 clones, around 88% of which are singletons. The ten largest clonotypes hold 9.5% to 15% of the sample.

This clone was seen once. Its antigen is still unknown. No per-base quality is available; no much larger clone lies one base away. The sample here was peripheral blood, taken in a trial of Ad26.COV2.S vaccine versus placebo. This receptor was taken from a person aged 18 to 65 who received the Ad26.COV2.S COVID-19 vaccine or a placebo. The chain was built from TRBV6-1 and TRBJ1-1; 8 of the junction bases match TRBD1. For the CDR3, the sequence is CASSEDRVIGTEAFF. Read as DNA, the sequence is TGTGCCAGCAGTGAGGACAGGGTTATAGGTACTGAAGCTTTCTTT.